The clone carrying this TCR beta chain turned up a few times. Researchers took RNA transcripts and amplified the TCR beta CDR3 regions from them. When the TCR CDR3 underwent first-round RT-PCR, the HTBI primer set was used. TCRdb re-called the multiplex PCR reads through MiXCR, storing one row per CDR3 protein. This sample yields around 600,000 distinct CDR3 sequences, of which approximately 14% are seen a single time; about 7% belongs to the top ten. This record belongs to a study of T cells in Graves' hyperthyroidism and ophthalmopathy. This CDR3 has 12 amino acids. The V end lost 7 bases, the J end lost 8 bases, and 11 bases lay between the germline ends. From germline, CDR1 is MDHEN and CDR2 SYDVKM.

The clonotype was recovered from a woman aged 25 to 45 with Graves' hyperthyroidism. The rearrangement uses TRBV28 and TRBJ2-2, with D unclear. The sequencing input was blood. The CDR3 DNA is TGTGCCAGCACTAGGGCCTCAGGGGAGCTGTTTTTT. Its protein is CASTRASGELFF.